The 32 T cell receptor beta chains reported below all come from one sample, sequenced in a study of blood T cell repertoires in COVID-19. Generated by immunoSEQ multiplex PCR, the TCRdb table keeps only in-frame clones and is missing some. The table records under 45,000 clones, around three quarters of them present only once. The sequenced sample consisted of peripheral blood. These receptors were obtained from an elderly man with acute or convalescent COVID-19.

This clone was observed a handful of times. The CDR3 coding sequence is TGTGCCAGCAGCCAAGACGCTTCTAGCGGATCCTACAATGAGCAGTTCTTC. Encoded protein: CASSQDASSGSYNEQFF. The chain links TRBV3-1 (or the pseudogene TRBV3-2) to TRBJ2-1; 7 positions match TRBD2. V shed 0 bases, J shed 1 base, and the junction held 6 bases outside the gene matches. Germline-derived CDR1 and CDR2 are LGHDT and YNNKEL (reference sequence). The CDR3 is 17 amino acids.

This chain connects TRBV2 to TRBJ2-3, with 9 bases aligning to TRBD2. This CDR3 contains 15 residues. Looked up from germline, CDR1 is SNHLY and CDR2 is FYNNEI. Unmatched junction bases numbered 9, after V lost 4 bases and J lost 7 bases. The CDR3 sequence: CASSVDSGGFNTQYF. CDR3 nucleotide sequence: TGTGCCAGCAGTGTCGATAGCGGGGGATTCAATACGCAGTATTTT.

The V call is TRBV5-1, the J call TRBJ1-4; TRBD1 agrees at 7 bases. Trimming took 5 bases from V and 5 from J; bases not matched to a gene: 12. This CDR3 contains 16 residues. The germline V gene has CDR1 SGHRS and CDR2 YFSETQ. Here the CDR3 reads CASRSGTALGNEKLFF. Written as DNA, the CDR3 is TGCGCCAGCAGATCCGGGACAGCCCTGGGGAATGAAAAACTGTTTTTT.

This clone has only a few counts. The J gene is TRBJ2-2, the V gene TRBV28; TRBD1 matches 7 bases. Germline trimming cut 6 bases from V and 4 bases from J; bases unmatched to any gene: 2. Germline values: CDR1 MDHEN, CDR2 SYDVKM. This CDR3 spans 13 amino acids. The CDR3, as DNA: TGTGCCAGCAGGACAGGGTTCACCGGGGAGCTGTTTTTT. As protein: CASRTGFTGELFF.

The chain employs TRBV19 and TRBJ1-5; D is unclear. The germline V and J ends were trimmed by 1 base and 4 bases, with 5 bases remaining between them. This CDR3 spans 13 amino acids. Germline lookup yields CDR1 LNHDA and CDR2 SQIVND (reference sequence). The CDR3 loop reads CASSIVPNQPQHF. CDR3 DNA sequence: TGTGCCAGTAGTATAGTTCCTAATCAGCCCCAGCATTTT.

V gene TRBV5-4 combines with J gene TRBJ1-2, with D possibly being TRBD1 (5 bases). Germline V CDR1 and CDR2: SGHNT, YYREEE (reference sequence). Trimming stripped 4 bases from V and 7 bases from J, with 14 bases between. The CDR3 is made up of 13 amino acids. The CDR3 is CASSNPTGGGYTF. The CDR3 bases are TGTGCCAGCAGCAACCCCACGGGGGGTGGCTACACCTTC.

This chain connects TRBV6-5 to TRBJ1-1, with no clear D. Germline CDR1 MNHEY, CDR2 SVGAGI. The CDR3 is made up of 15 amino acids. The ends were cut back, 7 bases at V and 5 bases at J, with 20 bases in the middle. The CDR3 sequence is CASTPSRHFGTEAFF. The CDR3 DNA is TGTGCCAGCACCCCCTCCAGACATTTTGGAACTGAAGCTTTCTTT.

Only a few counts were recorded for this clone. The chain employs TRBV2 and TRBJ2-1; weak D call: TRBD2 (5 bases). The CDR3 is 14 amino acids. Germline loops: CDR1 SNHLY, CDR2 FYNNEI. The V end lost 4 bases, the J end lost 1 base, and 8 bases lay between the germline ends. CDR3 sequence: CASSATGSYNEQFF. The CDR3 nucleotides are TGTGCCAGCAGTGCCACGGGATCCTACAATGAGCAGTTCTTC.

This chain joins TRBV12-5 and TRBJ2-1; 9 nucleotides match TRBD2. Germline assignment: CDR1 LGHNT and CDR2 FRNRAP. V lost 2 bases, J lost 6 bases, and 11 bases stayed unmatched. The CDR3 spans 17 residues. The CDR3 DNA is TGTGCTAGTGGTTTGACGTACCCTAGCGGGGCTTTCAATGAGCAGTTCTTC. Translating it yields CASGLTYPSGAFNEQFF.

This chain links TRBV5-4 with TRBJ2-5; the match to TRBD1 covers 9 bases. The CDR3 sequence is 13 residues long. Germline V gene sequence: CDR1 SGHNT, CDR2 YYREEE (reference sequence). Trimming at V came to 4 bases and at J to 5 bases, leaving 3 bases not matched to a gene. Written as DNA, the CDR3 is TGTGCCAGCAGCCTCGACAGGGGGGAGACCCAGTACTTC. Translated: CASSLDRGETQYF.

A word on this clone: The junction does not match germline at one end; this may be a read error. The chain links TRBV7-6 to TRBJ2-1; D is perhaps TRBD2 (6 bases). The CDR3 has 15 amino acids. Germline assignment: CDR1 SGHVS and CDR2 FNYEAQ. Here the CDR3 DNA reads TGTGCCAGCAGTTTAGGGGCGGGACTTTACAATGAGCAGTTCTTC. Translating gives CASSLGAGLYNEQFF.

This chain uses TRBV29-1 with TRBJ2-5; TRBD2 aligns across 9 bases. V lost 7 bases and J lost 4; bases outside the gene matches: 7. The CDR3 runs to 13 residues. Germline V gene lookup returns CDR1 SQVTM and CDR2 ANQGSEA. CDR3 in DNA: TGCAGCGGACTGGCGGGAGGGTTAGAGACCCAGTACTTC. Translating it yields CSGLAGGLETQYF.

The genes are TRBV27 and TRBJ2-7; 9 bases are shared with TRBD1. The length of the CDR3 is 14 residues. Germline V CDR1 and CDR2: MNHEY, SMNVEV (reference sequence). Losses at the gene ends were 4 bases for V and 9 bases for J; bases not matched to a gene: 10. The CDR3 spells CASSSRQGGSLQYF. Here the CDR3 DNA reads TGTGCCAGCAGTTCGCGACAGGGGGGTAGCTTGCAGTACTTC.

This chain's CDR3 is CAISAQGNTEAFF. For the CDR3, the DNA is TGTGCCATCAGCGCACAGGGGAACACTGAAGCTTTCTTT. The V and J genes are TRBV10-3 and TRBJ1-1; possibly TRBD1 for D (6 bases). The germline gives CDR1 ENHRY, CDR2 SYGVKD. V was shortened by 6 bases and J by 1 base, with 9 bases between the two germline ends. CDR3 length: 13 residues.

The rearrangement uses TRBV30 and TRBJ1-5; 8 bases agree with TRBD1. Germline V gives CDR1 GTSNPN, CDR2 SVGIG (reference sequence). Germline trimming cut 8 bases from V and 3 bases from J; bases unmatched to any gene: 6. CDR3 length equals 13 residues. As DNA, the CDR3 is TGTGCCGGCCGGACAGGGCCCAATCAGCCCCAGCATTTT. It specifies CAGRTGPNQPQHF. The full variable domain, rest sourced from reference TRBV30 and TRBJ1-5, is SQTIHQWPATLVQPVGSPLSLECTVEGTSNPNLYWYRQAAGRGLQLLFYSVGIGQISSEVPQNLSASRPQDRQFILSSKKLLLSDSGFYLCAGRTGPNQPQHFGDGTRLSIL.

The chain joins TRBV20-1 to TRBJ1-1; D is undetermined. The CDR3 has 14 residues. The germline V and J ends were trimmed by 3 bases and 1 base, with 12 bases remaining between them. Germline values: CDR1 DFQATT, CDR2 SNEGSKA (reference sequence). Written as DNA, the CDR3 is TGCAGTGCTAGTGACATTAACTCGAACACTGAAGCTTTCTTT. As protein: CSASDINSNTEAFF.

V is TRBV9 and J is TRBJ2-1; unclear D gene. Germline CDR1 is SGDLS and CDR2 is YYNGEE. Trimming took 0 bases from V and 7 from J, leaving 8 bases between them. The CDR3 spans 13 residues. CDR3 amino acids: CASSVAERNEQFF. The DNA for the CDR3 is TGTGCCAGCAGCGTAGCGGAGAGGAATGAGCAGTTCTTC.

This clone appeared a single time. The V gene is TRBV24-1, the J gene TRBJ2-1, with 7 bases fitting TRBD2. The CDR3 has 16 residues. CDR1 KGHDR and CDR2 SFDVKD come from the germline V gene. V lost 1 base, J lost 2 bases, and 4 bases stayed unmatched. CDR3 nucleotides: TGTGCCACCAGTGATTTCCGCGGGGGTGCCTACAATGAGCAGTTCTTC. Its protein is CATSDFRGGAYNEQFF.

V gene TRBV15 combines with J gene TRBJ2-1; possible D gene TRBD1, 5 bases. Deletions cut 4 bases from V and 8 bases from J, with 21 bases between. The germline gives CDR1 LNHNV, CDR2 YYDKDF (reference sequence). This CDR3 contains 16 residues. CDR3: CATSKGRALLRDEQFF. CDR3 in DNA: TGTGCCACCAGCAAGGGGCGCGCTCTCCTTAGGGATGAGCAGTTCTTC.

The chain recombines TRBV6-5 with TRBJ2-5; 9 bases align to TRBD1. Germline values: CDR1 MNHEY, CDR2 SVGAGI. V lost 4 bases to trimming and J lost 6 bases; unmatched junction nucleotides: 6. There are 14 residues in the CDR3. The DNA for the CDR3 is TGTGCCAGCAGTTTAACAGGGGGCGGAAAGACCCAGTACTTC. This codes for CASSLTGGGKTQYF.

Comments on this clone: This may come from a read error, since a much larger clone is one base off. This chain links TRBV7-2 with TRBJ1-1; 8 bases agree with TRBD1. The CDR3 is made up of 14 amino acids. CDR1 and CDR2 from the germline V gene are SGHTA and FQGNSA. V lost 5 bases to trimming and J lost 1 base; unmatched junction nucleotides: 3. CDR3 DNA: TGTGCCAGCAGCCAGGGGACAGGGAACACTGAAGCTTTCTTT. This codes for CASSQGTGNTEAFF.

This chain joins TRBV5-6 and TRBJ2-7, with D uncertain. Germline V gene sequence: CDR1 SGHDT, CDR2 YYEEEE. The CDR3 runs 12 residues. The V gene lost 0 bases and the J gene lost 7 bases, with 8 bases spanning the gap. The CDR3 here is CASSLAVFEQYF. As DNA, the CDR3 is TGTGCCAGCAGCTTGGCCGTTTTTGAGCAGTACTTC.

This clone came up many times. This chain connects TRBV4-1 to TRBJ2-7, with D maybe TRBD1 (5 bases). The V gene lost 3 bases and the J gene lost 1 base, with 10 bases spanning the gap. Per germline, CDR1 MGHRA and CDR2 YSYEKL. The CDR3 is 14 amino acids. CDR3 in amino acids: CASSHLSGSYEQYF. As DNA, the CDR3 is TGCGCCAGCAGCCACTTATCAGGGTCCTACGAGCAGTACTTC.

The chain uses TRBV20-1 and TRBJ2-2, with 10 bases that match TRBD1. The CDR3 has 14 amino acids. Germline V lookup: CDR1 DFQATT, CDR2 SNEGSKA (reference sequence). V lost 6 bases and J lost 3; bases outside the gene matches: 4. In DNA, the CDR3 is TGCAGTGCCAGTGGGACAGGGGACACCGGGGAGCTGTTTTTT. It is translated as CSASGTGDTGELFF.

The V gene is TRBV5-1, the J gene TRBJ2-5, with D perhaps TRBD2 (6 bases). The CDR3 is 14 residues long. With 1 base removed from V and 5 bases from J, the gap between germline ends came to 12 bases. Per the germline V gene, CDR1 is SGHRS and CDR2 is YFSETQ. The CDR3 DNA is TGCGCCAGCAGCTTGAGACTAGGCGGGGAGACCCAGTACTTC. It specifies CASSLRLGGETQYF.

This chain uses TRBV7-3 with TRBJ2-1; TRBD2 matches 10 bases. The CDR3 is 17 residues long. J lost 9 bases, V lost 0 bases, and 11 bases had no gene match. CDR1 and CDR2 from the germline V gene are SGHTA and FQGTGA. This chain's CDR3 is CASSLTREAGGLGEQFF. The CDR3 coding sequence is TGTGCCAGCAGCTTAACGAGGGAAGCGGGAGGGCTGGGTGAGCAGTTCTTC.

This clone has just a few counts. The chain uses TRBV5-5 and TRBJ1-5; a weak D match, TRBD1 (5 bases). V gave up 2 bases and J gave up 1 base, with 10 bases separating them. CDR1 is SGHKS and CDR2 is YYEKEE in the germline V gene (reference sequence). This CDR3 comprises 15 residues. In DNA, the CDR3 is TGTGCCAGCAGCTTTCAGGGAGGAAGCAATCAGCCCCAGCATTTT. Encoded protein: CASSFQGGSNQPQHF.

In DNA form, the CDR3 reads TGTGCCAGCAGCCAACCAACTAGCGCCGGGGAGCTGTTTTTT. Residues: CASSQPTSAGELFF. The chain recombines TRBV14 with TRBJ2-2, with 7 bases lining up with TRBD2. Germline V gene sequence: CDR1 SGHDN, CDR2 FVKESK. V trimming: 2 bases; J trimming: 6 bases; junction bases outside the gene matches: 3. This CDR3 is built from 14 residues. The variable domain in full, with the rest retrieved from reference TRBV14 and TRBJ2-2, is EAGVTQFPSHSVIEKGQTVTLRCDPISGHDNLYWYRRVMGKEIKFLLHFVKESKQDESGMPNNRFLAERTGGTYSTLKVQPAELEDSGVYFCASSQPTSAGELFFGEGSRLTVL.

The chain carries TRBV29-1 and TRBJ1-2, with 7 bases lining up with TRBD1. CDR3 length equals 13 residues. Trimming cost V 6 bases and J 6 bases; bases outside gene matches: 10. Germline values: CDR1 SQVTM, CDR2 ANQGSEA. CDR3 bases: TGCAGCGTCCTGGCCCAGACAGGGAATGGCTACACCTTC. This encodes CSVLAQTGNGYTF.

This chain connects TRBV4-2 to TRBJ1-5; tentative D call: TRBD1 (5 bases). The germline CDR1 and CDR2 sequences are LGHNA and YNFKEQ. Trimming removed 1 base at V and 7 bases at J, with 17 bases between. The CDR3 is 16 residues long. In DNA form, the CDR3 reads TGTGCCAGCAGCCAAGGGGGGATGGGGGGTTGGCAGCCCCAGCATTTT. As protein: CASSQGGMGGWQPQHF.

This clone came up a few times. The chain uses TRBV2 and TRBJ1-1, with 7 bases lining up with TRBD1. The CDR3 runs 13 residues. The V segment lost 6 bases and the J segment 4 bases; nucleotides outside the gene matches: 5. The V gene's germline CDR1 is SNHLY and CDR2 FYNNEI. The CDR3 DNA reads as TGTGCCAGCAGAGTTGACAGGGCCACTGAAGCTTTCTTT. Amino acids: CASRVDRATEAFF.

This clone was seen ten or more times. The chain joins TRBV10-3 to TRBJ1-2; TRBD1 matches 7 bases. Trimming cost V 0 bases and J 5 bases; bases outside gene matches: 9. Looked up from germline, CDR1 is ENHRY and CDR2 is SYGVKD. The CDR3 is 16 amino acids. CDR3 amino acids: CAISESEPRGRYGYTF. The CDR3 DNA reads as TGTGCCATCAGTGAGTCGGAGCCCAGGGGGAGGTATGGCTACACCTTC.